This is a list of T cell receptor beta chains from one sample in a study of CD8+ T cells in alopecia areata. Assay: immunoSEQ multiplex PCR; the TCRdb copy retains only in-frame clones and omits some. The repertoire holds 100,000 to 120,000 clones, with 59% as singletons. The sample was CD8+ T cells sorted from blood. The source of these receptors is a human donor in good health. The CDR3 runs from the conserved cysteine through the conserved F or W. D genes are given only for firm matches. Size is stated for part of the rows, as once, few or many counts, or as a class when the clone is expanded.

V gene	CDR3 length	clone size	D gene	J gene	CDR3 protein	CDR3 DNA
TRBV15	17	NA	TRBD2	TRBJ2-3	CATSSETSSIRTDTQYF	TGTGCCACCAGCAGTGAGACTAGCTCCATCCGCACAGATACGCAGTATTTT
TRBV5-1	16	NA	NA	TRBJ2-5	CASSLGPTGPLETQYF	TGCGCCAGCAGCTTGGGGCCGACAGGCCCCTTGGAGACCCAGTACTTC
TRBV2	16	NA	NA	TRBJ2-7	CASNLHPWTESYEQYF	TGTGCCAGCAATCTCCACCCCTGGACAGAAAGCTACGAGCAGTACTTC
TRBV7-6	14	NA	NA	TRBJ2-7	CASSSLQGPYEQYF	TGTGCCAGCAGCTCCCTACAAGGACCCTACGAGCAGTACTTC
TRBV4-1	14	NA	NA	TRBJ2-2	CASSQGVGTGELFF	TGCGCCAGCAGCCAAGGCGTAGGCACCGGGGAGCTGTTTTTT
TRBV7-8	15	NA	TRBD1	TRBJ2-1	CASSLTGVGYNEQFF	TGTGCCAGCAGCTTAACAGGGGTCGGGTACAATGAGCAGTTCTTC
TRBV29-1	12	NA	TRBD2	TRBJ2-3	CSVVGLAIEQYF	TGCAGCGTTGTAGGACTAGCGATCGAGCAGTATTTT
TRBV7-9	14	NA	NA	TRBJ2-3	CASSRGGDPDTQYF	TGTGCCAGCAGCCGTGGAGGGGACCCAGATACGCAGTATTTT
TRBV5-6	14	NA	NA	TRBJ2-5	CASSLGVRQETQYF	TGTGCCAGCAGCTTGGGAGTACGCCAAGAGACCCAGTACTTC
TRBV27	16	once	NA	TRBJ1-2	CASSLRGQGYGNGYTF	TGTGCCAGCAGTTTAAGGGGCCAGGGCTATGGGAATGGCTACACCTTC
TRBV29-1	13	few	TRBD2	TRBJ2-3	CSSAGGHTDTQYF	TGCAGCTCGGCGGGGGGCCACACAGATACGCAGTATTTT
TRBV28	15	few	TRBD2	TRBJ2-1	CASSLWTSGYNEQFF	TGTGCCAGCAGTTTGTGGACTAGCGGCTACAATGAGCAGTTCTTC
TRBV5-6	13	once	NA	TRBJ1-5	CASSVGSNQPQHF	TGTGCCAGCAGCGTAGGGAGCAATCAGCCCCAGCATTTT
TRBV2	15	NA	TRBD1	TRBJ2-7	CASSYTGVTSYEQYF	TGTGCCAGCAGTTATACAGGGGTAACCTCCTACGAGCAGTACTTC
TRBV15	16	NA	TRBD1	TRBJ1-6	CATSRDWQGDNSPLHF	TGTGCCACCAGCAGAGATTGGCAGGGGGATAATTCACCCCTCCACTTT
TRBV7-2	15	few	TRBD2	TRBJ2-7	CASSPTSGGRYEQYF	TGTGCCAGCAGCCCAACTAGCGGGGGACGGTACGAGCAGTACTTC
TRBV4-3	17	few	NA	TRBJ1-3	CASSQDRWGFSGNTIYF	TGCGCCAGCAGCCAAGATCGTTGGGGATTCTCTGGAAACACCATATATTTT
TRBV29-1	15	NA	TRBD1	TRBJ2-5	CSVELWDRVGETQYF	TGCAGCGTTGAACTATGGGACAGGGTGGGAGAGACCCAGTACTTC
TRBV11-2	18	NA	NA	TRBJ2-7	CASSLAPPRDLANYEQYF	TGTGCCAGCAGCTTAGCCCCACCCCGAGACTTAGCAAACTACGAGCAGTACTTC
TRBV2	13	few	NA	TRBJ2-3	CARTRNSPDTQYF	TGTGCCAGGACTAGGAATTCACCAGATACGCAGTATTTT
TRBV29-1	17	NA	NA	TRBJ2-4	CSVRGSETGIAKNIQYF	TGCAGCGTCCGGGGGTCAGAGACAGGCATAGCCAAAAACATTCAGTACTTC
TRBV28	14	NA	NA	TRBJ2-7	CASSFSGSSYEQYF	TGTGCCAGCAGTTTCTCTGGCAGCTCCTACGAGCAGTACTTC
TRBV15	17	NA	TRBD1	TRBJ2-7	CATSRETAGQGAYEQYF	TGTGCCACCAGCAGAGAGACCGCGGGACAGGGGGCCTACGAGCAGTACTTC
TRBV13	13	NA	NA	TRBJ1-2	CASSLGGNYGYTF	TGTGCCAGCAGCCTAGGGGGGAACTATGGCTACACCTTC
TRBV10-3	14	medium-sized	NA	TRBJ2-4	CAIRDPGGPDIQYF	TGTGCCATCAGGGATCCCGGGGGTCCAGACATTCAGTACTTC
TRBV29-1	16	NA	NA	TRBJ2-3	CSVPPTGTTSTDTQYF	TGCAGCGTTCCCCCCACAGGGACCACTAGCACAGATACGCAGTATTTT
TRBV10-3	12	many	NA	TRBJ2-1	CAIRDTYNEQFF	TGTGCCATCAGGGACACATACAATGAGCAGTTCTTC
TRBV13	14	NA	TRBD2	TRBJ2-7	CASTGLAENYEQYF	TGTGCCAGCACGGGACTAGCGGAAAACTACGAGCAGTACTTC
TRBV5-6	14	once	NA	TRBJ2-7	CASSLEGDGYEQYF	TGTGCCAGCAGCTTAGAGGGTGACGGGTACGAGCAGTACTTC
TRBV25-1	13	NA	NA	TRBJ1-1	CASSGVVNTEAFF	TGTGCCAGCAGCGGGGTTGTGAACACTGAAGCTTTCTTT
TRBV2	14	NA	TRBD1	TRBJ1-6	CASSDGTGYSPLHF	TGTGCCAGCAGTGACGGGACAGGGTATTCACCCCTCCACTTT
TRBV4-1	17	NA	NA	TRBJ2-1	CASSQPQDSSSYNEQFF	TGCGCCAGCAGCCAACCGCAAGACAGCAGCTCCTACAATGAGCAGTTCTTC
TRBV4-1	16	NA	TRBD1	TRBJ1-1	CASSQDWGTGYTEAFF	TGCGCCAGCAGCCAAGATTGGGGGACAGGGTACACTGAAGCTTTCTTT
TRBV9	17	NA	TRBD2	TRBJ2-2	CASSTRAGGTYTGELFF	TGTGCCAGCAGCACTAGAGCGGGGGGGACTTACACCGGGGAGCTGTTTTTT
TRBV30	11	NA	NA	TRBJ2-1	CAWTRGNEQFF	TGTGCCTGGACCCGGGGAAATGAGCAGTTCTTC
TRBV6-6	13	NA	NA	TRBJ2-5	CASSYSNPETQYF	TGTGCCAGCAGTTACTCCAACCCAGAGACCCAGTACTTC
TRBV5-1	16	NA	TRBD1	TRBJ2-2	CASTSSGQDPTGELFF	TGCGCCAGCACTTCTTCGGGACAGGATCCCACCGGGGAGCTGTTTTTT
TRBV5-8	13	NA	TRBD1	TRBJ1-1	CASSWTGPTEAFF	TGTGCCAGCAGCTGGACAGGGCCCACTGAAGCTTTCTTT
TRBV25-1	18	NA	TRBD2	TRBJ2-1	CASSDPIGTSGDNNEQFF	TGTGCCAGCAGTGATCCGATCGGGACTAGCGGGGACAACAATGAGCAGTTCTTC
TRBV29-1	17	few	TRBD1	TRBJ2-2	CSVEDLGQDSNTGELFF	TGCAGCGTTGAAGATTTGGGACAGGATTCGAACACCGGGGAGCTGTTTTTT
TRBV30	14	once	TRBD1	TRBJ2-7	CAWSWTGTSYEQYF	TGTGCCTGGAGTTGGACAGGGACTTCCTACGAGCAGTACTTC
TRBV29-1	14	NA	NA	TRBJ2-3	CSVVSGSPTDTQYF	TGCAGCGTCGTATCCGGCAGTCCCACAGATACGCAGTATTTT
TRBV5-1	16	NA	NA	TRBJ2-5	CASSLEPGRPRETQYF	TGCGCCAGCAGCTTGGAACCGGGCCGGCCAAGGGAGACCCAGTACTTC
TRBV4-2	15	NA	TRBD2	TRBJ2-7	CASSQGLAPSYEQYF	TGTGCCAGCAGCCAAGGACTAGCCCCCTCCTACGAGCAGTACTTC
TRBV4-3	16	NA	NA	TRBJ2-3	CASSHARLGDTDTQYF	TGCGCCAGCAGCCACGCCCGACTAGGGGACACAGATACGCAGTATTTT
TRBV11-2	17	few	TRBD1	TRBJ1-6	CASRRTGSGEYNSPLHF	TGTGCCAGCAGAAGGACAGGGAGTGGGGAATATAATTCACCCCTCCACTTT
TRBV11-2	16	few	NA	TRBJ2-7	CASSLDRGFGSYEQYF	TGTGCCAGCAGCTTAGACCGGGGCTTTGGATCCTACGAGCAGTACTTC
TRBV5-1	15	NA	TRBD1	TRBJ2-7	CASSLRGQGSYEQYF	TGCGCCAGCAGCTTGAGGGGACAGGGGTCCTACGAGCAGTACTTC
TRBV20-1	11	NA	NA	TRBJ2-1	CSAFLYNEQFF	TGCAGTGCTTTTCTATACAATGAGCAGTTCTTC
TRBV5-4	16	few	NA	TRBJ2-6	CASSFGALSGANVLTF	TGTGCCAGCAGCTTTGGCGCCCTCTCTGGGGCCAACGTCCTGACTTTC
TRBV13	14	NA	NA	TRBJ1-2	CASSLGSMDYGYTF	TGTGCCAGCAGCTTGGGGAGCATGGACTATGGCTACACCTTC
TRBV7-9	16	NA	TRBD1	TRBJ2-7	CASRNPGQGEFDEQYF	TGTGCCAGCAGGAATCCGGGACAGGGGGAATTCGACGAGCAGTACTTC
TRBV27	13	NA	NA	TRBJ1-1	CASSSGRGTEAFF	TGTGCCAGCAGTTCGGGGAGGGGCACTGAAGCTTTCTTT
TRBV30	15	NA	NA	TRBJ1-6	CAWSVRYSYNSPLHF	TGTGCCTGGAGTGTGAGGTACTCCTATAATTCACCCCTCCACTTT
TRBV5-6	14	once	NA	TRBJ1-2	CASSFGQTVGGYTF	TGTGCCAGCAGCTTCGGACAGACTGTCGGCGGCTACACCTTC
TRBV5-6	17	NA	TRBD2	TRBJ2-3	CASSSPSGGDSTDTQYF	TGTGCCAGCAGCTCCCCTAGCGGGGGCGACAGCACAGATACGCAGTATTTT
TRBV18	16	NA	NA	TRBJ1-1	CASSQLRTELNTEAFF	TGTGCCAGCTCACAACTGCGGACGGAACTGAACACTGAAGCTTTCTTT
TRBV19	14	few	TRBD1	TRBJ1-6	CASSIGGGGSPLHF	TGTGCCAGTAGTATAGGAGGGGGCGGATCACCCCTCCACTTT